This paragraph covers one TCR beta chain sequence. Its antigen remains unidentified. One base away there is no much larger clone; base qualities are not given. The data were taken from a study of CD8 T cells in ankylosing spondylitis (TCRdb year 2017). Concerning the study at large: The study profiled T cell receptor beta repertoires in healthy donors and ankylosing spondylitis patients to find disease-linked TCR variants. The full study cohort was made up of approximately 27 ankylosing spondylitis patients and fewer than 120 healthy donors. Peripheral blood was sampled, and synovial fluid was also collected from ankylosing spondylitis patients.

Including the terminal cysteine and phenylalanine, the CDR3 comprises 16 residues. Only the CDR3 region is kept as DNA, spanning 48 bases read in frame from base 1. Compared with germline, V lacks 5 bases and J lacks 2 bases; bases without a gene match: 5. From a lookup of the germline V gene, CDR1 and CDR2 are SGHVS and FQNEAQ. TCRdb shows the sequencer as Illumina HiSeq 2500. Quantitative 5'-RACE with molecular barcodes was used to prepare TCR beta libraries. On the authors' methods: A new computational method based on a probabilistic model of VDJ rearrangement was used to identify disease-linked TCR variants. TCRdb cleaned the public reads at Q25 with fastp, built clones with MiXCR and kept in-frame beta chains. Duplicate CDR3 protein sequences are folded into a single record with the most common DNA and genes. These V and J calls derive from TCRdb rather than the authors' analysis. The sample yields just over 150,000 distinct CDR3 sequences; approximately 20% were counted once. The ten largest clonotypes hold about 8% of the sample.

Paper-wide results and their limitations: Blood from ankylosing spondylitis patients appeared to be characterized by a TCR beta motif composed of about eight highly homologous amino acid variants. Some of the motif variants had been reported before in the synovial fluid and blood of reactive arthritis patients, a finding that suggests common disease-initiation mechanisms. Significant enrichment of the disease-linked clones was reported in matched synovial fluid samples from ankylosing spondylitis patients. The disease-linked clones had a CD8+ phenotype and were found at relatively low frequencies in peripheral blood.

The chain is encoded by TRBV7-8 joined to TRBJ2-2, and TRBD1 aligns with 10 junction nucleotides. The receptor was isolated from a male donor with ankylosing spondylitis or in good health (not recorded which). The sample consisted of blood, either unsorted or a sorted T cell fraction (not recorded which). The DNA sequence follows: TGTGCCAGCAGCCCGCAGACAGGGGGCAACACCGGGGAGCTGTTTTTT. It translates to CASSPQTGGNTGELFF.